This T cell receptor (beta chain) appears in the sequencing data of a study of T-cell memory formation after mild COVID-19. In the study overall: Most TCR clusters belonged to a single donor.

Germline V lookup: CDR1 SGHTA, CDR2 FQGNSA. Trimming took off 3 bases at V and 2 bases at J, with 8 bases between the two ends. This CDR3 region has 15 residues. Employing constant-segment primers, 5'RACE generated TCR alpha and TCR beta cDNA libraries bearing sample barcodes and UMIs. TCRdb re-derived calls from the 5' RACE reads in MiXCR, one entry per CDR3 protein. This table has approximately 290,000 distinct CDR3 sequences, around 15% appearing once. As regards this clonotype: Its target is unknown.

Study-wide results and limits: CD4+ contracting clones lay mainly in CM and EM, CD8+ ones in EMRA. Several responding clones turned up in pre-infection memory, indicating that cross-reactive memory may have taken part.

The sample taken for sequencing was PBMCs or a T cell subset sorted from them (not recorded which). This TCR was sampled from a man between 18 and 29 years old who had mild COVID-19 (a few samples of this study predate the infection). Cell type and time point are not known. The chain is built from TRBV7-2 and TRBJ1-6, with D unresolved. This CDR3 is CASSFGVTYNSPLHF. The CDR3 region has the DNA TGTGCCAGCAGCTTCGGGGTGACCTATAATTCACCCCTCCACTTT.